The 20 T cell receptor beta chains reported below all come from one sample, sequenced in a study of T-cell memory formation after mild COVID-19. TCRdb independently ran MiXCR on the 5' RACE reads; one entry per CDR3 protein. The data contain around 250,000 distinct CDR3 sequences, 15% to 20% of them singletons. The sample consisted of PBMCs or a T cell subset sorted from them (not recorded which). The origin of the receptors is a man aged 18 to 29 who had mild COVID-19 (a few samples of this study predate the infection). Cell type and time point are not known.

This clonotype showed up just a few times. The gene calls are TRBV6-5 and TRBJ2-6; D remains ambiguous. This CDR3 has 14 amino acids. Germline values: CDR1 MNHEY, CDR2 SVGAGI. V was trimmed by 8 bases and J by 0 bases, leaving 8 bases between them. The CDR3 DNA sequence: TGTGCCAGCCTGAAGCGCTCTGGGGCCAACGTCCTGACTTTC. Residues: CASLKRSGANVLTF.

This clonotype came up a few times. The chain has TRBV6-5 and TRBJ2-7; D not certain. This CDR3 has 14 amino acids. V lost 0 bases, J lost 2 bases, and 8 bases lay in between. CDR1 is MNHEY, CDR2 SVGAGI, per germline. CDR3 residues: CASSYSDGAYEQYF. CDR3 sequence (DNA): TGTGCCAGCAGTTACTCTGACGGAGCCTACGAGCAGTACTTC.

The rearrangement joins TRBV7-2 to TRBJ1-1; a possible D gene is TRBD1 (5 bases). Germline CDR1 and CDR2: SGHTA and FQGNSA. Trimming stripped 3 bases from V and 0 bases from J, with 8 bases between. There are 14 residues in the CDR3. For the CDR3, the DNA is TGTGCCAGCAGCTTTGGGACCATGAACACTGAAGCTTTCTTT. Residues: CASSFGTMNTEAFF.

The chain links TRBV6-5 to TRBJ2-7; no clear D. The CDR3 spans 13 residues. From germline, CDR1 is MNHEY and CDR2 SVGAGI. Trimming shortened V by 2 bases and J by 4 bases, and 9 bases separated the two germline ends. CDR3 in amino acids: CASSYQASYEQYF. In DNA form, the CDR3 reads TGTGCCAGCAGTTACCAAGCGTCTTACGAGCAGTACTTC.

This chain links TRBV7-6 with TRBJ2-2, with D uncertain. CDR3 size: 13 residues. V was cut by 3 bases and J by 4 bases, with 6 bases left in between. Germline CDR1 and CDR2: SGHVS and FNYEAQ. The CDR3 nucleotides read TGTGCCAGCAGCTTTATGACCACCGGGGAGCTGTTTTTT. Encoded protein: CASSFMTTGELFF.

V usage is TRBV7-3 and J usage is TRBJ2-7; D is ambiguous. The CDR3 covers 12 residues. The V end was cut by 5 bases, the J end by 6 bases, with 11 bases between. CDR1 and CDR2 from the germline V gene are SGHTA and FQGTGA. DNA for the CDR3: TGTGCCAGCAGCCCACACCCTAGCGAGCAGTACGTC. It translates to CASSPHPSEQYV.

The CDR3 is CASSPGTGTQETQYF. The CDR3 DNA reads TGTGCCAGTAGTCCCGGGACAGGAACCCAAGAGACCCAGTACTTC. V and J are TRBV19 and TRBJ2-5, with 8 bases aligning to TRBD1. The V segment lost 5 bases and the J segment 1 base; nucleotides outside the gene matches: 6. Germline V gene sequence: CDR1 LNHDA, CDR2 SQIVND (reference sequence). The CDR3 extends over 15 amino acids.

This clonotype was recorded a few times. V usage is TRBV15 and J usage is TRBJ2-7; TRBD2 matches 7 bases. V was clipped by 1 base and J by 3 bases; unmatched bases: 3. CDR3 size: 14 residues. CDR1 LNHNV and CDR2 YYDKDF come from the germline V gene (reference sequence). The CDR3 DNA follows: TGTGCCACCAGCAGAGCGGCTAGCGGCTACGAGCAGTACTTC. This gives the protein CATSRAASGYEQYF.

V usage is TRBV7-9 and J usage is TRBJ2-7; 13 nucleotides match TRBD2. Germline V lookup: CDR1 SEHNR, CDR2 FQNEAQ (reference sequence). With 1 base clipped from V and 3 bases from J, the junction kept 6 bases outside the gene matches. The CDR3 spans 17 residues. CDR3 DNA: TGTGCCAGCAGCTTAGGTCGCGGGACTAGCGGGGTCTACGAGCAGTACGTC. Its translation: CASSLGRGTSGVYEQYV.

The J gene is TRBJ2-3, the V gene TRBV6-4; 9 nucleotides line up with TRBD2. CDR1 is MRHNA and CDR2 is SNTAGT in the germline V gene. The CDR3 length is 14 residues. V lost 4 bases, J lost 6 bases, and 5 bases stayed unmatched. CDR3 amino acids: CASSVLAGSDTQYF. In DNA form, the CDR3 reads TGTGCCAGCAGTGTCCTAGCGGGGTCCGATACGCAGTATTTT.

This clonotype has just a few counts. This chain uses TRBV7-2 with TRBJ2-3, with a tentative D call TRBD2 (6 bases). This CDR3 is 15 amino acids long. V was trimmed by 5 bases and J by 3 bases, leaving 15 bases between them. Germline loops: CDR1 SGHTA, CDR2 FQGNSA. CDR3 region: CASSKPGLGTDTQYF. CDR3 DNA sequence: TGTGCCAGCAGCAAACCGGGACTTGGAACAGATACGCAGTATTTT.

The CDR3 sequence: CASSARDSQETQYF. CDR3 DNA sequence: TGTGCCAGCAGCGCCCGGGACTCACAAGAGACCCAGTACTTC. The chain links TRBV3-1 to TRBJ2-5; the D gene is possibly TRBD2 (6 bases). This CDR3 region has 14 residues. Trimming removed 5 bases at V and 2 bases at J, with 12 bases between. In germline, CDR1 is LGHDT, CDR2 YNNKEL (reference sequence).

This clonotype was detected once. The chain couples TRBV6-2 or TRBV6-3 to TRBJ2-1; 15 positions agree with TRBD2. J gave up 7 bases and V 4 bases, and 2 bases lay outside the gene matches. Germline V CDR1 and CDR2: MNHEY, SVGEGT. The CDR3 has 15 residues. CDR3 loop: CASSWTSGGDNEQFF. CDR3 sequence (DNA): TGTGCCAGCAGTTGGACTAGCGGGGGGGATAATGAGCAGTTCTTC.

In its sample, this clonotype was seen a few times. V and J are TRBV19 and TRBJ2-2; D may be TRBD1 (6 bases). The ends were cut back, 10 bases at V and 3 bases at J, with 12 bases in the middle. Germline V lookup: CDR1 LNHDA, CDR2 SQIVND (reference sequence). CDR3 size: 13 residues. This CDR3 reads CATSYRDTGELFF. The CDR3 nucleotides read TGTGCCACTTCATACAGGGACACCGGGGAGCTGTTTTTT.

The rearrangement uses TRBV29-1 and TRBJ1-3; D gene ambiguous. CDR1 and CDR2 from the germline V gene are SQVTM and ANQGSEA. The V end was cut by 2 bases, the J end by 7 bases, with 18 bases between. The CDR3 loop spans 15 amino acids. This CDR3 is CSVEPLAATLNTIYF. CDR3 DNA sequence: TGCAGCGTTGAACCATTGGCAGCGACCTTGAACACCATATATTTT. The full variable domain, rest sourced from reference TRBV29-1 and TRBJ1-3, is SAVISQKPSRDICQRGTSLTIQCQVDSQVTMMFWYRQQPGQSLTLIATANQGSEATYESGFVIDKFPISRPNLTFSTLTVSNMSPEDSSIYLCSVEPLAATLNTIYFGEGSWLTVV.

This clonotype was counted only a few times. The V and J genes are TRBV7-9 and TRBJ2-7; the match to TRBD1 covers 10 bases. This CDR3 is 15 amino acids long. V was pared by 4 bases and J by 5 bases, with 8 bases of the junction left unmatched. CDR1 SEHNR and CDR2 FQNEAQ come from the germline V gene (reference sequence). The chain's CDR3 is CASSSRDRGRNEQYF. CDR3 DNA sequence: TGTGCCAGCAGCTCCCGGGACAGGGGAAGAAACGAGCAGTACTTC.

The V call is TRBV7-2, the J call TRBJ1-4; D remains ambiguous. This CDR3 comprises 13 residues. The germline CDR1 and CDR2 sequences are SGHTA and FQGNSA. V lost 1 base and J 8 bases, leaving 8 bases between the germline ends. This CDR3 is CASSLGAAEKLFF. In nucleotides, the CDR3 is TGTGCCAGCAGCTTAGGCGCCGCCGAAAAACTGTTTTTT.

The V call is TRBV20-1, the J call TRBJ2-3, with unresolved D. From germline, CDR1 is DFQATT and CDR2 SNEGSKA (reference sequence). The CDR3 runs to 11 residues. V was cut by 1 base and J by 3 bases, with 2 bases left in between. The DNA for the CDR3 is TGCAGTGCTAGAGCGACAGATACGCAGTATTTT. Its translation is CSARATDTQYF.

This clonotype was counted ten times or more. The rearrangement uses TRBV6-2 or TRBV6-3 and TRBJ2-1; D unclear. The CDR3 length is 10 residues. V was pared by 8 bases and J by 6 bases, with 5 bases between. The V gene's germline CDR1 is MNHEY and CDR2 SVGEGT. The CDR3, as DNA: TGTGCCAGCGGCATCAATGAGCAGTTCTTC. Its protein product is CASGINEQFF.

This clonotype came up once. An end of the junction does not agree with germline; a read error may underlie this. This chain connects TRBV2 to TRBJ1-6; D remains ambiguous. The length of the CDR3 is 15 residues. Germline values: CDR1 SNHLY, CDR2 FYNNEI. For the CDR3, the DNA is TGTGCCACCAGTGGGCATGCGAAAGTTGGTTCACCCCTCCACTTT. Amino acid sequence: CATSGHAKVGSPLHF. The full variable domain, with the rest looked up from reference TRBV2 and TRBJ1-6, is EPEVTQTPSHQVTQMGQEVILRCVPISNHLYFYWYRQILGQKVEFLVSFYNNEISEKSEIFDDQFSVERPDGSNFTLKIRSTKLEDSAMYFCATSGHAKVGSPLHFGNGTRLTVT.